The clone carrying this TCR beta chain was picked up many times. Its antigen is unidentified. The record originates from a study of T-cell reconstitution after alpha-beta-depleted transplantation in children. For TCRbeta, the library was prepared with unique molecular identifiers. TCRdb fed the PCR reads into MiXCR, producing one record per CDR3 protein. Of 250,000 to 300,000 distinct CDR3 sequences listed, 10% were seen once; the top ten hold 7.5%. Study-wide results and limits: Diversity of TCRbeta at day 60 was high in some patients, arising from surviving recipient T cells and thymic progenitors. Among T cells one year after transplant, newly produced cells accounted for most counts and diversity. Reports say that about two months after transplant, the alpha-beta T cells came out of several hundred graft clones that had expanded.

This specimen was PBMCs, taken before TCRalphabeta/CD19-depleted stem cell transplant. The sequence came from a boy younger than two with acute myeloid leukemia, due to receive a stem cell transplant.

In DNA form, the CDR3 reads TGCAGTGCTAGAAAGCGGGGGGGCCCAGATACGCAGTATTTT. It yields the protein CSARKRGGPDTQYF. This chain uses TRBV20-1 with TRBJ2-3, with 10 bases lining up with TRBD2. The CDR3 extends over 14 amino acids. Germline assignment: CDR1 DFQATT and CDR2 SNEGSKA (reference sequence). J lost 4 bases, V lost 2 bases, and 3 bases had no gene match.